The present T cell receptor (beta chain) was sequenced within a study of regulatory T cells in long-lasting Graves disease. The overall study: It was over 5 years of antithyroid drugs, with positive TSH receptor antibodies, that meant persistent Graves' disease. Notes on the study in general: Accuracy was possibly reduced by small sample size. Favored gene segments in persistent disease were TRBV28, TRBJ1-2 and TRBJ2-5.

Combining iRepertoire HTBI primers with Arm-PCR of CDR3 regions, the authors built TCR beta libraries. Each CDR3 protein is one row after TCRdb ran MiXCR on the multiplex PCR reads. Of about 430,000 distinct CDR3 sequences detected, roughly 23% appear once; the ten largest clones hold roughly an eighth. This clonotype appeared a few times. The antigen is unknown. With V trimmed by 5 bases and J by 4 bases, 7 bases remained unmatched. CDR1 and CDR2 (germline): SNHLY, FYNNEI. This CDR3 contains 16 residues. Documented time point: persistent/refractory GD, antithyroid drugs over 5 years with positive TRAb. There was RNA extracted from PBMCs, and the TCR library was made from it. EDTA tubes were used for drawing around 8.8 milliliters of peripheral blood.

The TCR sequence derives from a female donor with Graves disease. The sequencing here drew on peripheral blood mononuclear cells (PBMCs), taken when the disease was refractory, from a patient treated with antithyroid drugs. The gene calls are TRBV2 and TRBJ2-3, with 12 nucleotides matching TRBD2. The CDR3 region is CASSPMTSGSPDTQYF. The CDR3 bases are TGTGCCAGCAGTCCTATGACTAGCGGGAGTCCAGATACGCAGTATTTT. Filled out from reference TRBV2 and TRBJ2-3, the complete variable domain reads EPEVTQTPSHQVTQMGQEVILRCVPISNHLYFYWYRQILGQKVEFLVSFYNNEISEKSEIFDDQFSVERPDGSNFTLKIRSTKLEDSAMYFCASSPMTSGSPDTQYFGPGTRLTVL.